This T cell receptor (beta chain) stems from a study of blood T cell repertoires in COVID-19. Overall study: The cDNA or gDNA used as material had been derived from T cells, B-cell-depleted T cells, or PBMCs.

In the original analysis: Researchers report that nucleated cell counts were estimated from reference gene primer amplification. This table comes from immunoSEQ multiplex PCR, and its TCRdb copy is limited to in-frame clones, with some not included. Clonal size and the V and J genes are those of that table, whereas D and trimming came from the DNA. The table includes roughly 400,000 clones, around nine tenths detected once. The age range of participants was about 18 to 90 years, with residence in fewer than 25 US areas. Germline V gene sequence: CDR1 MNHEY, CDR2 SVGAGI. The CDR3 loop spans 15 amino acids. Trimming took 2 bases from V and 0 from J; bases not matched to a gene: 4.

This receptor was obtained from a woman under 30 who had been exposed to COVID-19. The chain is built from TRBV6-5 and TRBJ2-7; 7 positions match TRBD2. The specimen sequenced was PBMCs or T cells enriched from blood (not recorded which). The CDR3 nucleotides read TGTGCCAGCAGTTACGGAAGCGGGGCCTCCTACGAGCAGTACTTC. Protein product: CASSYGSGASYEQYF.